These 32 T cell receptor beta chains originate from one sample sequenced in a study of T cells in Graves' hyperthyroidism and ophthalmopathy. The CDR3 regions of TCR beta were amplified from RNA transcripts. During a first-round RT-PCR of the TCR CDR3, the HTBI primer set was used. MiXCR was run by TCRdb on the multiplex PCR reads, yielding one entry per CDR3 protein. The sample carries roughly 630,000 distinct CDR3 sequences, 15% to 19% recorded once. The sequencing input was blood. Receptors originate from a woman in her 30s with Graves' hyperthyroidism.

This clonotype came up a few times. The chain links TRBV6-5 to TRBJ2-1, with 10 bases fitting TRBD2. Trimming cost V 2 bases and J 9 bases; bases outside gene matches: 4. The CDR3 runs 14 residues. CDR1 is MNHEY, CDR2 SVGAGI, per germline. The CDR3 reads CASSYGAGGPEQFF. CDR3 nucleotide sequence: TGTGCCAGCAGTTACGGAGCGGGAGGGCCTGAGCAGTTCTTC.

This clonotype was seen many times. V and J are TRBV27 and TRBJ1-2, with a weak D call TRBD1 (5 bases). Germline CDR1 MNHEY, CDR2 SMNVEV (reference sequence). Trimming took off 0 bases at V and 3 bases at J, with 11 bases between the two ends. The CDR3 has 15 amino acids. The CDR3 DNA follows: TGTGCCAGCAGTTTATCGTCCAGGGTGCACTATGGCTACACCTTC. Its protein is CASSLSSRVHYGYTF.

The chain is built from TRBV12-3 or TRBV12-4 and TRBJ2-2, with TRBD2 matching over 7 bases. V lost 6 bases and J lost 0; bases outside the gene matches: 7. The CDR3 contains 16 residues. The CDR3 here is CASSHRSGANTGELFF. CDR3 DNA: TGTGCCAGCAGCCACCGGAGCGGGGCGAACACCGGGGAGCTGTTTTTT.

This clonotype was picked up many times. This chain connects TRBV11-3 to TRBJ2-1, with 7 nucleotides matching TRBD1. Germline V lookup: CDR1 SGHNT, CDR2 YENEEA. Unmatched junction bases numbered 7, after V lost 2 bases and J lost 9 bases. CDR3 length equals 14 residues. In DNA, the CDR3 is TGTGCCAGCAGCTTACGTCAGGGGGACAGTGAGCAGTTCTTC. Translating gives CASSLRQGDSEQFF.

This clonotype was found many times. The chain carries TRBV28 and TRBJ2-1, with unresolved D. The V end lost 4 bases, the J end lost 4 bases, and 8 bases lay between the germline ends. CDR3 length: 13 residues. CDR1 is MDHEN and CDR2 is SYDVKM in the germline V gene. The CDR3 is CASSSHIYNEQFF. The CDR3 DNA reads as TGTGCCAGCAGTTCCCACATATACAATGAGCAGTTCTTC.

Written as DNA, the CDR3 is TGTGCCAGCAGTTCGACAGGGGTCGGCCTCAACTATGGCTACACCTTC. The encoded protein is CASSSTGVGLNYGYTF. The chain carries TRBV27 and TRBJ1-2; TRBD1 aligns across 8 bases. The CDR3 totals 16 residues. Germline trimming cut 4 bases from V and 2 bases from J; bases unmatched to any gene: 9. Germline V lookup: CDR1 MNHEY, CDR2 SMNVEV (reference sequence).

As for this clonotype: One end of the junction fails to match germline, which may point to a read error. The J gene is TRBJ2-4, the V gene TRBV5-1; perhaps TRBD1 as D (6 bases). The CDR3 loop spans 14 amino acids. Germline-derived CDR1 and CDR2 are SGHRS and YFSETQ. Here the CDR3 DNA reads TGTGCCAGCAGCCCCTCGTTTGGGACACCTATTCAGTACTTC. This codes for CASSPSFGTPIQYF.

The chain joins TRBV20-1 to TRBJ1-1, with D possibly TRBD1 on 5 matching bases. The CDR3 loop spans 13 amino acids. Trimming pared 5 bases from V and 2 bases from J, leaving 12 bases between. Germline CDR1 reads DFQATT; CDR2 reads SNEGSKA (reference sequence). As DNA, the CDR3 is TGCAGTGCTGCGGGGCCCCCAAACACTGAAGCTTTCTTT. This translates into CSAAGPPNTEAFF.

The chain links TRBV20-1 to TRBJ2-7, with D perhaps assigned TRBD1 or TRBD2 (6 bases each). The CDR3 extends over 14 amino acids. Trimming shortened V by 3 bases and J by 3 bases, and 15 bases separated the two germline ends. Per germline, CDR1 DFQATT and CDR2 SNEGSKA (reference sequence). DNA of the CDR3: TGCAGTGCTAGTGCGGCGGGACAAGTCTACGAGCAGTACTTC. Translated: CSASAAGQVYEQYF.

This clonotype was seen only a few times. The DNA for the CDR3 is TGTGCCAGCAGTTACGGGACTAGTGACGCCGAGACCCAGTACTTC. Its protein product is CASSYGTSDAETQYF. This rearrangement joins TRBV6-5 to TRBJ2-5; 8 nucleotides match TRBD2. The CDR3 totals 15 residues. Germline CDR1 is MNHEY and CDR2 is SVGAGI. V trimming: 2 bases; J trimming: 5 bases; junction bases outside the gene matches: 7.

CDR3: CATQGALSYEQYF. The CDR3 DNA reads as TGTGCCACACAGGGGGCTCTCTCCTACGAGCAGTACTTC. The V and J genes are TRBV19 and TRBJ2-7; 9 nucleotides match TRBD1. This CDR3 is built from 13 residues. After removal of 10 bases from V and 0 bases from J, the junction contained 4 bases not matched to a gene. Per germline, CDR1 LNHDA and CDR2 SQIVND (reference sequence).

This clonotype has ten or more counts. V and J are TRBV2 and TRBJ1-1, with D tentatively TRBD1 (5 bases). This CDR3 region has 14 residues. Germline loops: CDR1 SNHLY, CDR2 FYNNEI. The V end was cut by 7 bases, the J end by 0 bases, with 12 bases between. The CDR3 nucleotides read TGTGCCAGCACCGGGACGGGGATGAACACTGAAGCTTTCTTT. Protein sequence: CASTGTGMNTEAFF.

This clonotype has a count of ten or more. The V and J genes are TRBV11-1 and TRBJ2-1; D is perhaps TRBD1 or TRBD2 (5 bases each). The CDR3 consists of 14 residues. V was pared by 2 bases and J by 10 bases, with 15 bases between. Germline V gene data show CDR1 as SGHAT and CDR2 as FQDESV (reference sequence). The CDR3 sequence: CASSLTLGVDEQFF. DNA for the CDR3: TGTGCCAGCAGCTTAACCCTGGGGGTAGACGAGCAGTTCTTC.

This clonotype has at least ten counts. The CDR3 here is CASSSGLAGGSYEQYF. The CDR3 nucleotides read TGCGCCAGCAGTTCGGGACTAGCGGGAGGCTCCTACGAGCAGTACTTC. The genes are TRBV5-1 and TRBJ2-7, with TRBD2 matching over 15 bases. Germline lookup yields CDR1 SGHRS and CDR2 YFSETQ. Trimming at V came to 5 bases and at J to 0 bases, leaving 3 bases not matched to a gene. The CDR3 sequence is 16 residues long.

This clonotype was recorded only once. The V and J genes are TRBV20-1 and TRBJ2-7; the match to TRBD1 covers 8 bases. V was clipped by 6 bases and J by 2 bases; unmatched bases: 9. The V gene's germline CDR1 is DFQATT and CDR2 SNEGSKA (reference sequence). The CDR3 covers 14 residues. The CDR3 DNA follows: TGCAGTGCCCGAGGGTCAGGGGGCCCCTACGAGCAGTACTTC. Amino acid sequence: CSARGSGGPYEQYF.

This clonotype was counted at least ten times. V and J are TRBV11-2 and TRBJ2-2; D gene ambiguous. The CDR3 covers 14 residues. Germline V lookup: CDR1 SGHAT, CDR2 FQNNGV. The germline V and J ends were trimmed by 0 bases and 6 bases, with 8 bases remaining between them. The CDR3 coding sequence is TGTGCCAGCAGCTTAGACTGGGCGGCCGGGGAGCTGTTTTTT. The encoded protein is CASSLDWAAGELFF.

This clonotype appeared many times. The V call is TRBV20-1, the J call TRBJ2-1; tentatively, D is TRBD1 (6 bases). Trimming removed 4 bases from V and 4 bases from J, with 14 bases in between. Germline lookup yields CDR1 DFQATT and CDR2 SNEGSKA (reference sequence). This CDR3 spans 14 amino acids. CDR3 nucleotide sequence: TGCAGTGCTACTCCGATGGGGGCGTACAATGAGCAGTTCTTC. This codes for CSATPMGAYNEQFF.

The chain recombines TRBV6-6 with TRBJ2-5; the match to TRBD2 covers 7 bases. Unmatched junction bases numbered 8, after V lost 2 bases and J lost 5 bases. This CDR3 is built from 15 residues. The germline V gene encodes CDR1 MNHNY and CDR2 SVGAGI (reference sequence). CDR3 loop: CASSYGAGREETQYF. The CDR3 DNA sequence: TGTGCCAGCAGTTACGGGGCAGGGAGGGAGGAGACCCAGTACTTC.

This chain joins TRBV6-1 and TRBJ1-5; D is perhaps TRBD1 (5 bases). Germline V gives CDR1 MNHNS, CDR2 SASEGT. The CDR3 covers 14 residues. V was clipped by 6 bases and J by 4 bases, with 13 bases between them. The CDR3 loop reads CASSPKTENQPQHF. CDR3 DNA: TGTGCCAGCAGCCCCAAGACAGAGAATCAGCCCCAGCATTTT.

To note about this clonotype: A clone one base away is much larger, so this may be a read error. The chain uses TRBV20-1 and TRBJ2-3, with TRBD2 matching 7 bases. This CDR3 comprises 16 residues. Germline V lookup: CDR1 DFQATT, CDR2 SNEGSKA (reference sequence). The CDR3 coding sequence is TGCAGTGCTAGAGCCCAACTAGCGAGAAACACAGATTCGCAGTATTTT. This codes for CSARAQLARNTDSQYF.

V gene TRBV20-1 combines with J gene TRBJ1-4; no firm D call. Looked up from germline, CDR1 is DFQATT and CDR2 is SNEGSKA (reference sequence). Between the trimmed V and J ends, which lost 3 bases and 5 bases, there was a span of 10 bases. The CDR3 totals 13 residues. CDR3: CSASGASNEKLFF. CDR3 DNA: TGCAGTGCTAGTGGCGCCTCCAATGAAAAACTGTTTTTT.

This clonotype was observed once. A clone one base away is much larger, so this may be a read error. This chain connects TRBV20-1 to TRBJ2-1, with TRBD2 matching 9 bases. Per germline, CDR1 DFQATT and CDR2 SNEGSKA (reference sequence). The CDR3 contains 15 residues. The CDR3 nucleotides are TGCAGTGCGAGAACAGCGGGAGGAACCTACAGTGAGCAGTTCTTC. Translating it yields CSARTAGGTYSEQFF.

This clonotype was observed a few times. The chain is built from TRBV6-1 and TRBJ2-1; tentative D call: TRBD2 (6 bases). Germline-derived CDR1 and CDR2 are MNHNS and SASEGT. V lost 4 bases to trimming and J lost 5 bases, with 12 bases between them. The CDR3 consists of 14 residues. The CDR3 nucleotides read TGTGCCAGCAGTGGCGGGGTAGGGAACAATGAGCAGTTCTTC. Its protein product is CASSGGVGNNEQFF.

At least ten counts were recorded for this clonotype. The CDR3 sequence is CSARRERRVEQFF. The CDR3 DNA reads TGCAGTGCTAGACGGGAGCGCCGGGTTGAGCAGTTCTTC. This rearrangement joins TRBV20-1 to TRBJ2-1; D possibly corresponds to TRBD2 (6 bases). CDR1 is DFQATT and CDR2 is SNEGSKA in the germline V gene (reference sequence). V lost 2 bases and J lost 9, with 14 bases in between. The CDR3 is 13 amino acids.

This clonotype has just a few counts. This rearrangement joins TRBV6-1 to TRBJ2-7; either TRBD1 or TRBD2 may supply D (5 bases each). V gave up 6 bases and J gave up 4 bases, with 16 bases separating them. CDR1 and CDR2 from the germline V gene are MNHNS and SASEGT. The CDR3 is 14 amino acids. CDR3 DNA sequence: TGTGCCAGCAGCCCTACGGGGCAGGGTTACGAGCAGTACTTC. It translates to CASSPTGQGYEQYF.

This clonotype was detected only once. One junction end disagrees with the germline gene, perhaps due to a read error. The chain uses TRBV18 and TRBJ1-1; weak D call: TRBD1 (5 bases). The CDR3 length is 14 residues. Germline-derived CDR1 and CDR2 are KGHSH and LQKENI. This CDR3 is CAGSPNGQNTEAFF. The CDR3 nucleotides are TGTGCCGGCTCACCTAACGGACAGAACACTGAAGCTTTCTTT.

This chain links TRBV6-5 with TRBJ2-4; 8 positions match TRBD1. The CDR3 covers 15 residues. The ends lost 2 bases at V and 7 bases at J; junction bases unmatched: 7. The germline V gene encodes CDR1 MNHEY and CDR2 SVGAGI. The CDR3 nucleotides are TGTGCCAGCAGTTACGGCGGGACAGGAGACAACATTCAGTACTTC. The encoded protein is CASSYGGTGDNIQYF.

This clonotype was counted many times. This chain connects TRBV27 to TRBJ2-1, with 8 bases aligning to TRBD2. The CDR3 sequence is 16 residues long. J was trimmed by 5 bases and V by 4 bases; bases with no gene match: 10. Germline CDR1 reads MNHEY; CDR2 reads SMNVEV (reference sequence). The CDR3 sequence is CASSYLGLATNNEQFF. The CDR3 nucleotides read TGTGCCAGCAGTTATCTCGGACTAGCCACTAACAATGAGCAGTTCTTC.

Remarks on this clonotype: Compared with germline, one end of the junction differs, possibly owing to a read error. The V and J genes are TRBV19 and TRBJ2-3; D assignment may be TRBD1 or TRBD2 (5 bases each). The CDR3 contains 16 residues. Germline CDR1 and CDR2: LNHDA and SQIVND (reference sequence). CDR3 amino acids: CASSVPIGASTDTKYF. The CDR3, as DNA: TGTGCCAGTAGTGTCCCTATCGGGGCTAGCACAGATACGAAGTATTTT. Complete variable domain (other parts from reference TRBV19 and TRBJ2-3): DGGITQSPKYLFRKEGQNVTLSCEQNLNHDAMYWYRQDPGQGLRLIYYSQIVNDFQKGDIAEGYSVSREKKESFPLTVTSAQKNPTAFYLCASSVPIGASTDTKYFGPGTRLTVL.

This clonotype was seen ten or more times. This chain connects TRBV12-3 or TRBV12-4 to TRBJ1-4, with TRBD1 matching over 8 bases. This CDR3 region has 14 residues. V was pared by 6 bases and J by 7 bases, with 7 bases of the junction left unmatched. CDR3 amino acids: CASSRPGTGEKLFF. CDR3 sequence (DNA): TGTGCCAGCAGCCGGCCCGGGACAGGTGAAAAACTGTTTTTT.

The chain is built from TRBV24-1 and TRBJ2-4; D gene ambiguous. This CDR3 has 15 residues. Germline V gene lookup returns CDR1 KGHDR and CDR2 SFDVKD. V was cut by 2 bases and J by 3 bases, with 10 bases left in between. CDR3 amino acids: CATSDSTDNKNIQYF. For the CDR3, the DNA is TGTGCCACCAGTGATTCTACAGACAACAAAAACATTCAGTACTTC.

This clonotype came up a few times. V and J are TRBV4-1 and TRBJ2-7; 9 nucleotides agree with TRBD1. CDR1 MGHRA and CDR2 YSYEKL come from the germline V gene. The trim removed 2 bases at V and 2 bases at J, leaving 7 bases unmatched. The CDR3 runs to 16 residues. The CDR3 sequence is CASSQFGTGSAYEQYF. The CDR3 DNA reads TGCGCCAGCAGCCAATTTGGGACAGGGTCCGCCTACGAGCAGTACTTC.